These 21 T cell receptor beta chains came from one sample sequenced in a study of CD8+ T cells in alopecia areata listed by TCRdb under 2018. Libraries were constructed by the immunoSEQ multiplex PCR assay. RNA was extracted from all samples and reverse transcribed into cDNA as template for TCR sequencing. The table was pulled from immuneACCESS by TCRdb, which kept in-frame rearrangements only. Such tables lose some clones; where checked, under half of the loss comes from unresolved V genes, and the rest has no known cause. For this sample the table gives hundreds of thousands of clones, of which 66% were detected only once. The ten largest clones add up to approximately 1.2% of the sample. Explained via the paper, the treatment or condition label denotes: oral pan-JAK inhibitor, 5-10 mg twice daily. The sample consisted of CD4+ T cells sorted from blood, taken around week 46, from a patient treated with tofacitinib. These receptors were collected from a human donor with alopecia areata.

The chain employs TRBV29-1 and TRBJ2-2; TRBD1 aligns across 7 bases. Germline V gives CDR1 SQVTM, CDR2 ANQGSEA. The CDR3 loop spans 15 amino acids. V gave up 8 bases and J gave up 1 base; unmatched junction bases: 10. The CDR3, as DNA: TGCAGCCTGAACATGACAGGGCGGAACACCGGGGAGCTGTTTTTT. The encoded protein is CSLNMTGRNTGELFF.

V usage is TRBV7-9 and J usage is TRBJ2-7; D ambiguous. Germline V gene lookup returns CDR1 SEHNR and CDR2 FQNEAQ (reference sequence). Trimming left V 1 base short and J 5 bases short, with 9 bases between. CDR3 size: 13 residues. The CDR3 loop reads CASSLEGRDEQYF. In nucleotides, the CDR3 is TGTGCCAGCAGCTTAGAGGGTCGCGACGAGCAGTACTTC.

V gene TRBV5-1 combines with J gene TRBJ1-1, with TRBD1 matching 8 bases. This CDR3 has 15 amino acids. Trimming took 1 base from V and 4 from J; bases not matched to a gene: 6. Germline values: CDR1 SGHRS, CDR2 YFSETQ. The CDR3 coding sequence is TGCGCCAGCAGCTTGTCACTAACAGGGGGCACTGAAGCTTTCTTT. Its protein is CASSLSLTGGTEAFF. The full variable domain, in which reference TRBV5-1 and TRBJ1-1 provide the parts outside the CDR3, is KAGVTQTPRYLIKTRGQQVTLSCSPISGHRSVSWYQQTPGQGLQFLFEYFSETQRNKGNFPGRFSGRQFSNSRSEMNVSTLELGDSALYLCASSLSLTGGTEAFFGQGTRLTVV.

This chain joins TRBV30 and TRBJ2-2; no reliable D call. This CDR3 comprises 12 residues. Germline V gives CDR1 GTSNPN, CDR2 SVGIG (reference sequence). The DNA for the CDR3 is TGTGTCCTGGGCAGACTCACCGGGGAGCTGTTTTTT. Translation gives CVLGRLTGELFF.

The chain is built from TRBV7-6 and TRBJ1-1; D unclear. Trimming removed 6 bases at V and 1 base at J, with 15 bases between. The CDR3 extends over 15 amino acids. CDR1 is SGHVS and CDR2 is FNYEAQ in the germline V gene. CDR3 sequence reads: CASRKGREKNTEAFF. The DNA of the CDR3 is TGTGCCAGCAGAAAAGGAAGGGAAAAGAACACTGAAGCTTTCTTT.

This clone was seen a single time. This chain uses TRBV13 with TRBJ2-6, with 8 bases that match TRBD1. J gave up 3 bases and V 5 bases, and 9 bases lay outside the gene matches. Germline-derived CDR1 and CDR2 are PRHDT and FYEKMQ (reference sequence). This CDR3 has 17 residues. Here the CDR3 reads CASSRDRGNLGANVLTF. As DNA, the CDR3 is TGTGCCAGCAGCCGCGACAGGGGTAATCTTGGGGCCAACGTCCTGACTTTC.

The V call is TRBV29-1, the J call TRBJ2-1; 11 nucleotides line up with TRBD2. The length of the CDR3 is 12 residues. Germline V gene sequence: CDR1 SQVTM, CDR2 ANQGSEA. DNA for the CDR3: TGCAGAATAGCGGGGGGGCTCAATGAGCAGTTCTTC. This translates into CRIAGGLNEQFF.

The V and J genes are TRBV7-2 and TRBJ2-7; 7 bases match TRBD2. V dropped 3 bases and J dropped 2; count of bases not matched to a gene: 1. The CDR3 covers 13 residues. Germline loops: CDR1 SGHTA, CDR2 FQGNSA. The CDR3 bases are TGTGCCAGCAGCTTGCGGGGGACCTACGAGCAGTACTTC. This gives the protein CASSLRGTYEQYF.

V and J are TRBV4-2 and TRBJ2-7; D may match TRBD1 or TRBD2 (5 bases each). CDR3 size: 15 residues. Germline assignment: CDR1 LGHNA and CDR2 YNFKEQ. V lost 0 bases to trimming and J lost 6 bases, with 15 bases between them. CDR3 loop: CASSQDGTAGFEQYF. The CDR3 nucleotides are TGTGCCAGCAGCCAAGATGGGACGGCAGGGTTCGAGCAGTACTTC.

The chain carries TRBV30 and TRBJ1-5, with 9 bases fitting TRBD1. Trimming cost V 5 bases and J 5 bases; bases outside gene matches: 4. Looked up from germline, CDR1 is GTSNPN and CDR2 is SVGIG (reference sequence). The CDR3 sequence is 13 residues long. The CDR3 loop reads CAWGQGLDQPQHF. CDR3 bases: TGTGCCTGGGGACAGGGGCTAGATCAGCCCCAGCATTTT.

V usage is TRBV5-1 and J usage is TRBJ2-7, with D tentatively TRBD2 (6 bases). The CDR3 is made up of 13 amino acids. Per the germline V gene, CDR1 is SGHRS and CDR2 is YFSETQ. V gave up 4 bases and J gave up 7 bases, with 15 bases separating them. The CDR3 reads CASSTGLAGEQYF. The CDR3 DNA sequence: TGCGCCAGCAGCACGGGACTGGCGGGGGAGCAGTACTTC.

With regard to this clone: The identical CDR3 is also encoded by other nucleotide sequences in the sample. This chain joins TRBV29-1 and TRBJ2-6; D is unclear. Germline V gene lookup returns CDR1 SQVTM and CDR2 ANQGSEA. The V and J ends lost 3 bases and 3 bases respectively, with 3 bases between them. CDR3 length: 12 amino acids. The DNA for the CDR3 is TGCAGCGTTGAGAGTGGGGCCAACGTCCTGACTTTC. The encoded protein is CSVESGANVLTF. Filled out from reference TRBV29-1 and TRBJ2-6, the complete variable domain reads SAVISQKPSRDICQRGTSLTIQCQVDSQVTMMFWYRQQPGQSLTLIATANQGSEATYESGFVIDKFPISRPNLTFSTLTVSNMSPEDSSIYLCSVESGANVLTFGAGSRLTVL.

The chain recombines TRBV30 with TRBJ2-7, with D possibly TRBD2 on 5 matching bases. This CDR3 spans 12 amino acids. The V end lost 1 base, the J end lost 2 bases, and 6 bases lay between the germline ends. Germline V gene sequence: CDR1 GTSNPN, CDR2 SVGIG (reference sequence). In nucleotides, the CDR3 is TGTGCCTGGAGTGAGGGAGCCTACGAGCAGTACTTC. Translation: CAWSEGAYEQYF.

The rearrangement uses TRBV28 and TRBJ1-2; tentatively, D is TRBD1 (5 bases). The V gene lost 6 bases and the J gene lost 5 bases, with 25 bases spanning the gap. The CDR3 loop spans 17 amino acids. CDR1 MDHEN and CDR2 SYDVKM come from the germline V gene. The CDR3 here is CASRAPHGTAPGYGYTF. The CDR3 DNA reads TGTGCCAGCAGGGCGCCCCATGGGACCGCCCCTGGGTATGGCTACACCTTC.

The chain uses TRBV2 and TRBJ1-5; D is unresolved. The CDR3 has 14 residues. V lost 10 bases, J lost 2 bases, and 15 bases lay in between. Germline CDR1 SNHLY, CDR2 FYNNEI. CDR3 sequence: CATGYGGGNQPQHF. Here the CDR3 DNA reads TGTGCCACCGGATATGGTGGGGGCAATCAGCCCCAGCATTTT.

This sequence joins TRBV30 and TRBJ1-1; D possibly corresponds to TRBD1 (5 bases). This CDR3 contains 13 residues. V gave up 1 base and J gave up 1 base, with 7 bases separating them. Per the germline V gene, CDR1 is GTSNPN and CDR2 is SVGIG (reference sequence). The chain's CDR3 is CAWSAGPNTEAFF. CDR3 coding DNA: TGTGCCTGGAGTGCAGGGCCGAACACTGAAGCTTTCTTT.

The chain uses TRBV4-3 and TRBJ2-1; 7 bases fit TRBD1. Germline trimming cut 0 bases from V and 2 bases from J; bases unmatched to any gene: 7. Germline-derived CDR1 and CDR2 are LGHNA and YSLEER. CDR3 size: 17 residues. CDR3 nucleotides: TGCGCCAGCAGCCAAGAAGGGGGTGGGACAGCCTACAATGAGCAGTTCTTC. It codes for CASSQEGGGTAYNEQFF.

This clone was seen a single time. This sequence joins TRBV15 and TRBJ1-2, with D possibly TRBD1 on 5 matching bases. Germline V lookup: CDR1 LNHNV, CDR2 YYDKDF (reference sequence). V was pared by 1 base and J by 7 bases, with 16 bases between. This CDR3 is built from 15 residues. CDR3 in amino acids: CATSRAPRAESGYTF. Written as DNA, the CDR3 is TGTGCCACCAGCAGAGCCCCCAGGGCGGAGAGTGGCTACACCTTC.

The rearrangement uses TRBV5-1 and TRBJ2-7, with D maybe TRBD1 (6 bases). The CDR3 spans 14 residues. Per germline, CDR1 SGHRS and CDR2 YFSETQ. Trimming pared 4 bases from V and 4 bases from J, leaving 15 bases between. CDR3 sequence reads: CASSPGQPLYEQYF. The CDR3 DNA is TGCGCCAGCAGCCCTGGACAGCCGCTGTACGAGCAGTACTTC.

The genes are TRBV15 and TRBJ2-5, with 11 bases lining up with TRBD2. Trimming cost V 4 bases and J 1 base; bases outside gene matches: 5. Germline assignment: CDR1 LNHNV and CDR2 YYDKDF (reference sequence). The CDR3 sequence is 16 residues long. The CDR3 here is CATSTNGTSGQETQYF. The CDR3 nucleotides are TGTGCCACCAGCACAAACGGGACTAGCGGCCAAGAGACCCAGTACTTC.

The chain recombines TRBV20-1 with TRBJ1-4; D gene uncertain. Per germline, CDR1 DFQATT and CDR2 SNEGSKA (reference sequence). Trimming pared 8 bases from V and 7 bases from J, leaving 11 bases between. There are 11 residues in the CDR3. This chain's CDR3 is CSSDFREKLFF. In DNA form, the CDR3 reads TGCAGTTCAGATTTTCGTGAAAAACTGTTTTTT.